Given below is one T cell receptor beta chain in context. Its cognate antigen is unknown. This entry is derived from a study of early T cells in non-severe SARS-CoV-2 infection. Study information: Sequenced material consisted of bulk RNA (from unsorted whole blood), and chains were unpaired. Regarding the study as a whole: Reliance on VDJdb matching favored anti-spike CD8 responses; private and CD4 specificities were missed.

Individual cDNA molecules carried attached unique molecular identifiers. Each CDR3 protein gets one entry after TCRdb re-called the 5' RACE reads with MiXCR. The sample carries some 64,000 distinct CDR3 sequences, around 20% recorded once. The germline CDR1 and CDR2 sequences are SGHTA and FQGNSA. This CDR3 region has 17 residues. Trimming took off 5 bases at V and 0 bases at J, with 19 bases between the two ends. The sequencing used whole blood, collected at baseline. V usage is TRBV7-2 and J usage is TRBJ1-2; D may be TRBD1 (5 bases). The origin of this receptor is an adult who was a healthcare worker with PCR-confirmed SARS-CoV-2 infection or an uninfected control (not recorded which). The CDR3 reads CASSRGNYQGANYGYTF. The CDR3 DNA reads TGTGCCAGCAGCCGAGGGAACTACCAGGGAGCTAACTATGGCTACACCTTC.